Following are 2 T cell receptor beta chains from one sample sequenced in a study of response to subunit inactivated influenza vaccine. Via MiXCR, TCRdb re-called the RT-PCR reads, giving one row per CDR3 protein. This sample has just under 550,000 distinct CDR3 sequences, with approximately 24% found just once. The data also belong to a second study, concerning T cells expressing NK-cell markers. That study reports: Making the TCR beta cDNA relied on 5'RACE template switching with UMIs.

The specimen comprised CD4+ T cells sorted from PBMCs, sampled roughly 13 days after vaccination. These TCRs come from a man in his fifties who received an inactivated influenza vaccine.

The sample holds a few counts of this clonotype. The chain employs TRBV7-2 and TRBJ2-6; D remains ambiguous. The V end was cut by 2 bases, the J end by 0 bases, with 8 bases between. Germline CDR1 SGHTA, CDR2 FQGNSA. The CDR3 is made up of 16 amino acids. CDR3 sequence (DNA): TGTGCCAGCAGCTTATTAGGCCCCTCTGGGGCCAACGTCCTGACTTTC. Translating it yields CASSLLGPSGANVLTF.

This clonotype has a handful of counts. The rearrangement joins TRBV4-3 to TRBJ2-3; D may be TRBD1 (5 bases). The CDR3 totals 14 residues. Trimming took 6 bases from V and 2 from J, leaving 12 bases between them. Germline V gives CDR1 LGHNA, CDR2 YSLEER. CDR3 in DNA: TGCGCCAGCAGTCAGGGATACAACACAGATACGCAGTATTTT. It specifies CASSQGYNTDTQYF.